The 30 T cell receptor beta chains given below trace back to one sample, sequenced in a study of T-cell memory formation after mild COVID-19. TCRdb recomputed calls from the 5' RACE reads with MiXCR, one row per CDR3 protein. The sample lists more than 100,000 distinct CDR3 sequences, roughly 6% seen once, with 2.2% in the top ten. The sample comprised PBMCs or a T cell subset sorted from them (not recorded which). These receptors were collected from an adult woman who had mild COVID-19 (a few samples of this study predate the infection). Cell type and time point are not known.

A few counts support this clonotype. This chain connects TRBV5-1 to TRBJ2-1; D is possibly TRBD1 or TRBD2 (5 bases each). The CDR3 is 16 residues long. Trimming shortened V by 0 bases and J by 4 bases, and 14 bases separated the two germline ends. Germline lookup yields CDR1 SGHRS and CDR2 YFSETQ. CDR3 region: CASSLEWGPPYNEQFF. The DNA of the CDR3 is TGCGCCAGCAGCTTGGAATGGGGACCGCCTTACAATGAGCAGTTCTTC.

There are a few counts of this clonotype. The chain links TRBV5-1 to TRBJ1-1, with 7 bases that match TRBD1. The V and J ends lost 4 bases and 3 bases, in that order; junction bases with no gene match: 9. The CDR3 is made up of 15 amino acids. Germline values: CDR1 SGHRS, CDR2 YFSETQ. In DNA form, the CDR3 reads TGCGCCAGCAGCATACAGACAGGGTCGGACACTGAAGCTTTCTTT. This encodes CASSIQTGSDTEAFF.

This clonotype occurred many times. The V and J genes are TRBV24-1 and TRBJ1-5; 9 positions agree with TRBD1. The V gene end was trimmed by 3 bases and the J gene end by 7 bases; junction bases not matched to a gene: 6. The CDR3 contains 15 residues. The germline V gene encodes CDR1 KGHDR and CDR2 SFDVKD. The CDR3 protein is CATSDPGQGRQPQHF. DNA of the CDR3: TGTGCCACCAGTGATCCTGGACAGGGGCGGCAGCCCCAGCATTTT.

This clonotype was seen more than once but under ten times. V and J are TRBV19 and TRBJ2-5; 14 bases align to TRBD2. This CDR3 is 15 amino acids long. Germline loops: CDR1 LNHDA, CDR2 SQIVND (reference sequence). With 6 bases clipped from V and 1 base from J, the junction kept 1 base outside the gene matches. The DNA of the CDR3 is TGTGCCAGTAGAGGACTAGCGGGAGGCCAAGAGACCCAGTACTTC. This translates into CASRGLAGGQETQYF.

Here the CDR3 DNA reads TGCGCCAGCAGCTTGGTTGTCTCGGCCGGGGAGACCCAGTACTTC. This codes for CASSLVVSAGETQYF. This chain links TRBV5-1 with TRBJ2-5, with D uncertain. Deletions cut 0 bases from V and 5 bases from J, with 14 bases between. The germline V gene encodes CDR1 SGHRS and CDR2 YFSETQ. The CDR3 sequence is 15 residues long. Complete variable domain (other parts from reference TRBV5-1 and TRBJ2-5): KAGVTQTPRYLIKTRGQQVTLSCSPISGHRSVSWYQQTPGQGLQFLFEYFSETQRNKGNFPGRFSGRQFSNSRSEMNVSTLELGDSALYLCASSLVVSAGETQYFGPGTRLLVL.

This clonotype has just a few counts. The gene calls are TRBV4-3 and TRBJ1-2; D ambiguous. Between the trimmed V and J ends, which lost 0 bases and 0 bases, there was a span of 11 bases. CDR1 is LGHNA, CDR2 YSLEER, per germline. The CDR3 is 16 residues long. CDR3 sequence (DNA): TGCGCCAGCAGCCAAGATCTATCCAGTCCTAACTATGGCTACACCTTC. Amino acids: CASSQDLSSPNYGYTF.

This clonotype was seen a few times. The chain joins TRBV7-9 to TRBJ1-1, with D uncertain. Trimming took off 3 bases at V and 8 bases at J, with 13 bases between the two ends. The CDR3 sequence is 13 residues long. The V gene's germline CDR1 is SEHNR and CDR2 FQNEAQ (reference sequence). The CDR3 protein is CASSFGRSREAFF. The CDR3 DNA reads as TGTGCCAGCAGCTTTGGAAGAAGCAGGGAAGCTTTCTTT.

This clonotype was observed at least ten times. Since a much larger clone is just one base distant, this may be a read error. The chain employs TRBV12-3 or TRBV12-4 and TRBJ2-3; no firm D call. V dropped 6 bases and J dropped 0 bases, with 4 bases sitting between them. The CDR3 totals 12 residues. The CDR3 DNA reads TGTGCCAGCAGCACTAGCACAGATACGCAGTATTTT. Amino acid sequence: CASSTSTDTQYF.

This clonotype was seen ten or more times. This CDR3 reads CASYTSGTYEQYF. The DNA of the CDR3 is TGCGCCAGTTATACTAGCGGAACCTACGAGCAGTACTTC. This chain connects TRBV5-1 to TRBJ2-7; 8 bases are a match to TRBD2. With V trimmed by 8 bases and J by 2 bases, 6 bases remained unmatched. This CDR3 spans 13 amino acids. Germline V gives CDR1 SGHRS, CDR2 YFSETQ.

CDR3 residues: CASSKAPGQGYEQYF. The CDR3 nucleotides are TGTGCCAGCAGCAAAGCTCCGGGACAGGGCTACGAGCAGTACTTC. The V call is TRBV21-1, the J call TRBJ2-7; TRBD1 is taken as the D call from the table, unchecked against the DNA. TRBV21-1 is deemed a pseudogene. The CDR3 consists of 15 residues.

This chain connects TRBV30 to TRBJ1-2; D remains ambiguous. Trimming removed 5 bases at V and 7 bases at J, with 14 bases between. The CDR3 is 12 amino acids. Germline loops: CDR1 GTSNPN, CDR2 SVGIG (reference sequence). The CDR3 nucleotides read TGTGCCTGGGGAAGGGTGGTTGGTGGCTACACCTTC. This gives the protein CAWGRVVGGYTF.

The V and J genes are TRBV7-2 and TRBJ1-4; D may be TRBD1 (5 bases). The CDR3 runs 16 residues. Germline CDR1 reads SGHTA; CDR2 reads FQGNSA. V was clipped by 1 base and J by 1 base, with 10 bases between them. The CDR3 reads CASSLGTGGTNEKLFF. The CDR3 nucleotides are TGTGCCAGCAGCTTAGGCACGGGGGGAACTAATGAAAAACTGTTTTTT.

The sample holds many counts of this clonotype. The chain couples TRBV24-1 to TRBJ2-5, with 8 bases that match TRBD2. Trimming took 3 bases from V and 5 from J; bases not matched to a gene: 4. CDR3 length: 14 residues. CDR1 is KGHDR and CDR2 is SFDVKD in the germline V gene. The CDR3 nucleotides are TGTGCCACCAGTGATCTGGGCGGGGGGGAGACCCAGTACTTC. It is translated as CATSDLGGGETQYF.

V and J are TRBV5-5 and TRBJ1-1; D unresolved. The CDR3 is made up of 14 amino acids. Germline-derived CDR1 and CDR2 are SGHKS and YYEKEE (reference sequence). V was shortened by 0 bases and J by 2 bases, with 8 bases between the two germline ends. In nucleotides, the CDR3 is TGTGCCAGCAGCTTGGCGGACCATAACACTGAAGCTTTCTTT. Its translation: CASSLADHNTEAFF.

This clonotype occurred a few times. V and J are TRBV7-3 and TRBJ2-1; D unclear. This CDR3 is built from 15 residues. Deletions cut 1 base from V and 7 bases from J, with 14 bases between. The germline CDR1 and CDR2 sequences are SGHTA and FQGTGA. The CDR3 sequence: CASSLSSPRFNEQFF. For the CDR3, the DNA is TGTGCCAGCAGCTTAAGTAGCCCCCGGTTTAATGAGCAGTTCTTC.

This clonotype was recorded at least ten times. The CDR3 sequence is CASSDGQSYEQYF. CDR3 bases: TGTGCCAGCAGTGACGGGCAGTCCTACGAGCAGTACTTC. The chain recombines TRBV25-1 with TRBJ2-7, with D hard to call. There are 13 residues in the CDR3. CDR1 MGHDK and CDR2 SYGVNS come from the germline V gene. V was trimmed by 3 bases and J by 1 base, leaving 7 bases between them.

This clonotype has a handful of counts. In DNA, the CDR3 is TGCAGTGCTAGAGACGGTGGGGTTTCGGTCCATGAGCAGTTCTTC. Its translation is CSARDGGVSVHEQFF. J is TRBJ2-1 and V is TRBV20-1; D ambiguous. The CDR3 runs to 15 residues. CDR1 and CDR2 (germline): DFQATT, SNEGSKA (reference sequence). V was pared by 0 bases and J by 8 bases, with 17 bases between.

The V call is TRBV5-5, the J call TRBJ1-1, with 8 bases matching TRBD1. The germline CDR1 and CDR2 sequences are SGHKS and YYEKEE (reference sequence). This CDR3 is 14 amino acids long. J lost 1 base, V lost 5 bases, and 4 bases had no gene match. CDR3 region: CASSQGARNTEAFF. Here the CDR3 DNA reads TGTGCCAGCAGTCAGGGGGCGCGGAACACTGAAGCTTTCTTT.

This clonotype was detected only a few times. The V call is TRBV6-5, the J call TRBJ1-2; no definite D call. The CDR3 is 13 residues long. Trimming pared 0 bases from V and 5 bases from J, leaving 7 bases between. CDR1 and CDR2 (germline): MNHEY, SVGAGI. The CDR3 DNA reads TGTGCCAGCAGTTACTCGATGGGTTATGGCTACACCTTC. This sequence encodes CASSYSMGYGYTF.

The CDR3 region is CASSQDVRNSPLHF. The CDR3 DNA follows: TGTGCCAGCAGCCAAGATGTGCGGAATTCACCCCTCCACTTT. The chain links TRBV3-1 to TRBJ1-6; no firm D call. The CDR3 runs 14 residues. Germline V gene data show CDR1 as LGHDT and CDR2 as YNNKEL (reference sequence). Trimming took 0 bases from V and 7 from J, leaving 7 bases between them.

This clonotype came up many times. The V and J genes are TRBV4-2 and TRBJ2-3; D is undetermined. The germline V gene has CDR1 LGHNA and CDR2 YNFKEQ. Trimming pared 0 bases from V and 4 bases from J, leaving 5 bases between. The CDR3 is made up of 13 amino acids. The CDR3 DNA reads TGTGCCAGCAGCCAAGATCTCCCAGATACGCAGTATTTT. It encodes CASSQDLPDTQYF.

J is TRBJ2-5 and V is TRBV7-2; no definite D call. Germline V gene data show CDR1 as SGHTA and CDR2 as FQGNSA. Deletions cut 1 base from V and 5 bases from J, with 5 bases between. This CDR3 contains 12 residues. In nucleotides, the CDR3 is TGTGCCAGCAGCTTAGGGGTCGAGACCCAGTACTTC. This gives the protein CASSLGVETQYF.

The table lists this clonotype with many counts. This chain joins TRBV12-3 or TRBV12-4 and TRBJ2-1; no clear D. V was trimmed by 6 bases and J by 5 bases, leaving 11 bases between them. This CDR3 has 13 amino acids. As DNA, the CDR3 is TGTGCCAGCAGCCCGGACCGAGACAATGAGCAGTTCTTC. Protein: CASSPDRDNEQFF.

The chain combines TRBV24-1 with TRBJ1-2, with D unclear. The CDR3 is made up of 11 amino acids. Germline V gene lookup returns CDR1 KGHDR and CDR2 SFDVKD. Deletions cut 5 bases from V and 2 bases from J, with 2 bases between. This CDR3 is CATSANYGYTF. The CDR3 DNA sequence: TGTGCCACCAGTGCCAACTATGGCTACACCTTC.

This clonotype turned up a few times. The chain links TRBV5-5 to TRBJ2-1, with 7 bases aligning to TRBD2. This CDR3 spans 17 amino acids. Trimming removed 3 bases from V and 0 bases from J; junction bases left unmatched: 9. Germline assignment: CDR1 SGHKS and CDR2 YYEKEE (reference sequence). The CDR3 region has the DNA TGTGCCAGCAGCTCCCGACTAGCCAGTCTCTCCTACAATGAGCAGTTCTTC. It codes for CASSSRLASLSYNEQFF.

This clonotype was detected only a few times. The chain combines TRBV24-1 with TRBJ2-1; 7 bases line up with TRBD2. This CDR3 has 16 amino acids. J lost 8 bases, V lost 6 bases, and 15 bases had no gene match. Germline V gene data show CDR1 as KGHDR and CDR2 as SFDVKD. The CDR3 coding sequence is TGTGCCACCAGTCCCTCGGGGGGAGGGCCTCGGGATGAGCAGTTCTTC. This translates into CATSPSGGGPRDEQFF.

The chain couples TRBV20-1 to TRBJ2-3, with a tentative D call TRBD2 (5 bases). Trimming left V 3 bases short and J 1 base short, with 11 bases between. Germline CDR1 is DFQATT and CDR2 is SNEGSKA (reference sequence). The CDR3 runs 14 residues. The CDR3 DNA sequence: TGCAGTGCTAGCAGCGGCACTGGCACAGATACGCAGTATTTT. Translated, it gives CSASSGTGTDTQYF.

This clonotype turned up a few times. The genes are TRBV6-6 and TRBJ2-7; TRBD2 agrees at 12 bases. CDR3 length: 18 amino acids. Trimming at V came to 9 bases and at J to 7 bases, leaving 22 bases not matched to a gene. Germline V gene sequence: CDR1 MNHNY, CDR2 SVGAGI (reference sequence). CDR3 protein: CASYPGLAGSLWDKEQYF. In DNA form, the CDR3 reads TGTGCCAGTTACCCCGGACTAGCGGGGTCCCTTTGGGATAAAGAGCAGTACTTC.

There are a few counts of this clonotype. This chain links TRBV24-1 with TRBJ2-1; D gene ambiguous. CDR3 length equals 16 residues. V was trimmed by 3 bases and J by 0 bases, leaving 11 bases between them. CDR1 and CDR2 (germline): KGHDR, SFDVKD. The CDR3 sequence: CATSDANRASYNEQFF. DNA of the CDR3: TGTGCCACCAGTGATGCGAACCGGGCCTCCTACAATGAGCAGTTCTTC.

The sample holds many counts of this clonotype. The chain links TRBV12-3 or TRBV12-4 to TRBJ2-7, with D tentatively TRBD1 (6 bases). V was clipped by 3 bases and J by 5 bases, with 14 bases between them. The CDR3 has 14 residues. The CDR3 protein is CASSLSTGYHEQYF. CDR3 nucleotides: TGTGCCAGCAGTTTGTCGACAGGTTACCACGAGCAGTACTTC.